This entry lists 29 T cell receptor beta chains sequenced from one sample in a study of early T cells in non-severe SARS-CoV-2 infection. TCRdb reanalysed the 5' RACE reads using MiXCR and keeps one entry per CDR3 protein. The table has 45,000 to 65,000 distinct CDR3 sequences, less than 9.5% seen once; the top ten hold 4% to 5%. The sequenced sample consisted of whole blood. All receptors derive from an adult who was a healthcare worker with PCR-confirmed SARS-CoV-2 infection or an uninfected control (not recorded which).

This clonotype was counted ten times or more. The V gene is TRBV18, the J gene TRBJ2-3, with D unresolved. The CDR3 covers 17 residues. V shed 0 bases and J shed 8 bases, with 21 bases lying between them. Germline V gene lookup returns CDR1 KGHSH and CDR2 LQKENI. As DNA, the CDR3 is TGTGCCAGCTCACCACCTGAGAAGGACCGGCTGGTGGGTACGCAGTATTTT. Residues: CASSPPEKDRLVGTQYF.

This clonotype showed up many times. The CDR3 DNA sequence: TGTGCCAGTAGTATCATCTCGCGGGGGTTTGATACGCAGTATTTT. This encodes CASSIISRGFDTQYF. The chain uses TRBV19 and TRBJ2-3, with 7 bases matching TRBD2. The CDR3 spans 15 residues. V shed 3 bases, J shed 6 bases, and the junction held 9 bases outside the gene matches. Germline CDR1 is LNHDA and CDR2 is SQIVND (reference sequence).

This sequence joins TRBV5-8 and TRBJ1-6; D is possibly TRBD1 (5 bases). V dropped 6 bases and J dropped 0 bases, with 10 bases sitting between them. CDR3 length: 15 residues. CDR1 and CDR2 (germline): SGHTS, YDEGEE. CDR3 residues: CASTGGSSYNSPLHF. The CDR3 nucleotides are TGTGCCAGCACCGGGGGTAGCTCCTATAATTCACCCCTCCACTTT.

This chain joins TRBV29-1 and TRBJ1-1; 10 nucleotides align to TRBD1. V gave up 6 bases and J gave up 6 bases; unmatched junction bases: 7. The CDR3 is made up of 13 amino acids. The V gene's germline CDR1 is SQVTM and CDR2 ANQGSEA. For the CDR3, the DNA is TGCAGCGTGGGACAGGGGAGGTTCGCTGAAGCTTTCTTT. It translates to CSVGQGRFAEAFF.

This clonotype was observed many times. CDR3 amino acids: CASSFVTEAFYNEQFF. The DNA of the CDR3 is TGTGCCAGCAGTTTTGTGACGGAAGCCTTCTACAATGAGCAGTTCTTC. The V and J genes are TRBV27 and TRBJ2-1; D ambiguous. The CDR3 contains 16 residues. V lost 3 bases and J lost 3, with 15 bases in between. CDR1 is MNHEY, CDR2 SMNVEV, per germline (reference sequence).

The V call is TRBV29-1, the J call TRBJ1-2; TRBD1 agrees at 8 bases. The CDR3 extends over 12 amino acids. V lost 6 bases and J lost 3; bases outside the gene matches: 3. Germline V gene data show CDR1 as SQVTM and CDR2 as ANQGSEA. CDR3 protein: CSVDREDYGYTF. The DNA for the CDR3 is TGCAGCGTGGACAGGGAGGACTATGGCTACACCTTC.

This clonotype was observed at least ten times. This chain links TRBV5-1 with TRBJ2-1; D perhaps matches TRBD2 (5 bases). V gave up 0 bases and J gave up 8 bases, with 6 bases separating them. The germline V gene encodes CDR1 SGHRS and CDR2 YFSETQ. The CDR3 sequence is 12 residues long. In nucleotides, the CDR3 is TGCGCCAGCAGCTTGGTCGGGGATGAGCAGTTCTTC. Protein sequence: CASSLVGDEQFF.

The chain carries TRBV20-1 and TRBJ2-1, with 8 bases aligning to TRBD2. Unmatched junction bases numbered 10, after V lost 5 bases and J lost 7 bases. Germline-derived CDR1 and CDR2 are DFQATT and SNEGSKA (reference sequence). The CDR3 contains 14 residues. CDR3 sequence: CSAWRPSGGNEQFF. The CDR3 DNA sequence: TGCAGTGCTTGGCGGCCCTCGGGAGGGAATGAGCAGTTCTTC.

The sample holds a few counts of this clonotype. This chain uses TRBV20-1 with TRBJ2-4, with 9 bases fitting TRBD1. The J segment lost 6 bases and the V segment lost 5 bases, leaving 8 bases of the junction unmatched. The CDR3 runs to 14 residues. The germline V gene encodes CDR1 DFQATT and CDR2 SNEGSKA (reference sequence). The CDR3 is CSAVGGTGRNIQYF. CDR3 DNA sequence: TGCAGTGCTGTAGGAGGGACAGGGAGAAACATTCAGTACTTC.

There are a few counts of this clonotype. This chain connects TRBV29-1 to TRBJ2-5, with TRBD1 as a possible D gene (5 bases). V was shortened by 5 bases and J by 5 bases, with 12 bases between the two germline ends. CDR1 and CDR2 (germline): SQVTM, ANQGSEA. This CDR3 has 12 residues. CDR3 amino acids: CSVQGVGETQYF. The CDR3 nucleotides read TGCAGCGTTCAGGGCGTAGGTGAGACCCAGTACTTC.

This clonotype appeared many times. The chain employs TRBV4-1 and TRBJ2-2; D remains ambiguous. Trimming shortened V by 3 bases and J by 1 base, and 9 bases separated the two germline ends. Germline loops: CDR1 MGHRA, CDR2 YSYEKL. This CDR3 region has 15 residues. The CDR3 here is CASSHKGWNTGELFF. The CDR3 DNA sequence: TGCGCCAGCAGCCATAAAGGGTGGAACACCGGGGAGCTGTTTTTT.

The sample holds many counts of this clonotype. This chain links TRBV14 with TRBJ1-2; the D gene is possibly TRBD1 (6 bases). The length of the CDR3 is 14 residues. V was cut by 1 base and J by 4 bases, with 10 bases left in between. Per germline, CDR1 SGHDN and CDR2 FVKESK. CDR3 in amino acids: CASSQVTGSYGYTF. The CDR3 bases are TGTGCCAGCAGCCAAGTCACAGGGTCCTATGGCTACACCTTC.

This clonotype has ten or more counts. The V and J genes are TRBV2 and TRBJ2-7; D may be TRBD1 (5 bases). The CDR3 has 16 amino acids. Germline CDR1 and CDR2: SNHLY and FYNNEI. V gave up 3 bases and J gave up 5 bases, with 20 bases separating them. As DNA, the CDR3 is TGTGCCAGCAGTGACCCCCAGGGTAACGGTCTCCACGAGCAGTACTTC. Translated, it gives CASSDPQGNGLHEQYF.

This sequence joins TRBV11-2 and TRBJ2-7; D not resolved. The CDR3 spans 12 residues. Germline CDR1 and CDR2: SGHAT and FQNNGV. Trimming pared 5 bases from V and 4 bases from J, leaving 9 bases between. The CDR3 loop reads CASSVLRYEQYF. The CDR3 DNA reads TGTGCCAGCAGCGTACTCCGATACGAGCAGTACTTC. Full variable domain (remainder filled in from reference TRBV11-2 and TRBJ2-7): EAGVAQSPRYKIIEKRQSVAFWCNPISGHATLYWYQQILGQGPKLLIQFQNNGVVDDSQLPKDRFSAERLKGVDSTLKIQPAKLEDSAVYLCASSVLRYEQYFGPGTRLTVT.

For this clonotype: A clone one base away is much larger, so this may be a read error. This sequence joins TRBV20-1 and TRBJ1-5; maybe TRBD1 (6 bases). The CDR3 is 14 amino acids. CDR1 is DFQATT, CDR2 SNEGSKA, per germline (reference sequence). As DNA, the CDR3 is TGCGGTGCTAGAGTAGGGACAAGCCATCAGCCCCAGCATTTT. It is translated as CGARVGTSHQPQHF.

This clonotype is categorized as medium-sized. The rearrangement joins TRBV29-1 to TRBJ1-1; D is unclear. Germline assignment: CDR1 SQVTM and CDR2 ANQGSEA. Trimming cost V 6 bases and J 3 bases, with 11 bases left between them. The CDR3 totals 12 residues. In nucleotides, the CDR3 is TGCAGCGTCACCCTCCACGACACTGAAGCTTTCTTT. As protein: CSVTLHDTEAFF.

This clonotype was counted at least ten times. The rearrangement uses TRBV30 and TRBJ1-1, with D possibly being TRBD1 (6 bases). Trimming cost V 3 bases and J 2 bases, with 10 bases left between them. Germline CDR1 and CDR2: GTSNPN and SVGIG (reference sequence). The CDR3 contains 13 residues. Written as DNA, the CDR3 is TGTGCCTGGAGGTGGACAGTCAACACTGAAGCTTTCTTT. Amino acid sequence: CAWRWTVNTEAFF.

The V and J genes are TRBV29-1 and TRBJ2-1; possible D gene TRBD2, 6 bases. CDR3 size: 15 residues. Per germline, CDR1 SQVTM and CDR2 ANQGSEA. The V end lost 3 bases, the J end lost 0 bases, and 12 bases lay between the germline ends. CDR3 DNA sequence: TGCAGCGTTGACGTAGACGGGAGCTCCTACAATGAGCAGTTCTTC. Translating gives CSVDVDGSSYNEQFF.

This clonotype was picked up many times. V usage is TRBV20-1 and J usage is TRBJ2-3, with D perhaps assigned TRBD1 or TRBD2 (6 bases each). The CDR3 runs 13 residues. The V end was cut by 5 bases, the J end by 0 bases, with 9 bases between. The germline gives CDR1 DFQATT, CDR2 SNEGSKA (reference sequence). The CDR3 DNA follows: TGCAGTGCTGAGGGGGGCAGCACAGATACGCAGTATTTT. Protein: CSAEGGSTDTQYF.

This clonotype was recorded many times. The gene calls are TRBV5-5 and TRBJ2-7, with 10 bases lining up with TRBD2. The CDR3 runs to 16 residues. V was pared by 6 bases and J by 5 bases, with 14 bases of the junction left unmatched. Germline assignment: CDR1 SGHKS and CDR2 YYEKEE (reference sequence). Here the CDR3 reads CASTQLGSGGSDEQYF. The CDR3 region has the DNA TGTGCCAGCACCCAGCTTGGTAGCGGGGGGTCCGACGAGCAGTACTTC.

This clonotype was detected ten times or more. The CDR3 DNA reads as TGTGCCAGCAGCTTAGGGAGGGTTCTGACGAATGAGCAGTTCTTC. Protein product: CASSLGRVLTNEQFF. The chain has TRBV11-2 and TRBJ2-1, with D tentatively TRBD2 (6 bases). The CDR3 has 15 amino acids. Germline CDR1 reads SGHAT; CDR2 reads FQNNGV. Trimming stripped 1 base from V and 7 bases from J, with 14 bases between.

This clonotype was counted ten times or more. The rearrangement uses TRBV2 and TRBJ2-1; 9 bases fit TRBD1. Trimming removed 3 bases from V and 3 bases from J; junction bases left unmatched: 3. Germline V CDR1 and CDR2: SNHLY, FYNNEI. The CDR3 consists of 15 residues. The CDR3, as DNA: TGTGCCAGCAGTGACCCGGGACAGGGCTACAATGAGCAGTTCTTC. Amino acid sequence: CASSDPGQGYNEQFF. The whole variable domain, remainder taken from reference TRBV2 and TRBJ2-1, is EPEVTQTPSHQVTQMGQEVILRCVPISNHLYFYWYRQILGQKVEFLVSFYNNEISEKSEIFDDQFSVERPDGSNFTLKIRSTKLEDSAMYFCASSDPGQGYNEQFFGPGTRLTVL.

This clonotype has a count of ten or more. The chain is built from TRBV7-2 and TRBJ2-3; 7 bases map to TRBD1. V trimming: 1 base; J trimming: 2 bases; junction bases outside the gene matches: 3. The CDR3 contains 15 residues. Germline V gene lookup returns CDR1 SGHTA and CDR2 FQGNSA. CDR3 sequence: CASSLEGQYTDTQYF. The CDR3 DNA follows: TGTGCCAGCAGCTTAGAGGGACAGTACACAGATACGCAGTATTTT. Full variable domain (remainder filled in from reference TRBV7-2 and TRBJ2-3): GAGVSQSPSNKVTEKGKDVELRCDPISGHTALYWYRQSLGQGLEFLIYFQGNSAPDKSGLPSDRFSAERTGGSVSTLTIQRTQQEDSAVYLCASSLEGQYTDTQYFGPGTRLTVL.

This clonotype was detected ten times or more. The genes are TRBV20-1 and TRBJ2-4, with 8 bases matching TRBD1. The J segment lost 4 bases and the V segment lost 3 bases, leaving 11 bases of the junction unmatched. This CDR3 spans 16 amino acids. CDR1 is DFQATT and CDR2 is SNEGSKA in the germline V gene (reference sequence). This CDR3 reads CSASLNPGTGKNIQYF. The CDR3 coding sequence is TGCAGTGCTAGCCTCAACCCGGGGACAGGAAAAAACATTCAGTACTTC.

The chain links TRBV3-1 to TRBJ1-4; 8 nucleotides align to TRBD1. V lost 3 bases, J lost 5 bases, and 8 bases stayed unmatched. CDR3 length: 16 residues. CDR1 LGHDT and CDR2 YNNKEL come from the germline V gene (reference sequence). CDR3 DNA: TGTGCCAGCAGCCAGGCAGGGGGCGCGGGAAATGAAAAACTGTTTTTT. Translating it yields CASSQAGGAGNEKLFF. The complete variable domain, with remaining parts taken from reference TRBV3-1 and TRBJ1-4, reads DTAVSQTPKYLVTQMGNDKSIKCEQNLGHDTMYWYKQDSKKFLKIMFSYNNKELIINETVPNRFSPKSPDKAHLNLHINSLELGDSAVYFCASSQAGGAGNEKLFFGSGTQLSVL.

This clonotype was seen many times. The chain uses TRBV10-3 and TRBJ2-5, with 8 positions matching TRBD1. V trimming: 4 bases; J trimming: 4 bases; junction bases outside the gene matches: 2. Germline V gives CDR1 ENHRY, CDR2 SYGVKD. The CDR3 length is 13 residues. CDR3 amino acids: CAISAGTGETQYF. As DNA, the CDR3 is TGTGCCATCAGTGCAGGGACAGGAGAGACCCAGTACTTC.

This chain connects TRBV7-8 to TRBJ1-6; D is uncertain. The CDR3 is 12 amino acids. Germline lookup yields CDR1 SGHVS and CDR2 FQNEAQ. Trimming took off 1 base at V and 10 bases at J, with 5 bases between the two ends. CDR3: CASSLVGSPLHF. The CDR3 nucleotides are TGTGCCAGCAGCTTAGTTGGCTCACCCCTCCACTTT. The full variable domain, its missing parts supplied by reference TRBV7-8 and TRBJ1-6, is GAGVSQSPRYKVAKRGQDVALRCDPISGHVSLFWYQQALGQGPEFLTYFQNEAQLDKSGLPSDRFFAERPEGSVSTLKIQRTQQEDSAVYLCASSLVGSPLHFGNGTRLTVT.

This clonotype appeared many times. A read error may account for a junction end that differs from germline. The chain has TRBV5-1 and TRBJ2-1; D is unresolved. The CDR3 runs 11 residues. CDR1 is SGHRS and CDR2 is YFSETQ in the germline V gene. Here the CDR3 reads CASSRYNEQFF. For the CDR3, the DNA is TGTGCCAGCAGCCGATACAATGAGCAGTTCTTC.

This clonotype was seen ten or more times. This chain links TRBV2 with TRBJ2-7; D might be TRBD2 (6 bases). Trimming left V 3 bases short and J 5 bases short, with 17 bases between. Germline V gene lookup returns CDR1 SNHLY and CDR2 FYNNEI. The CDR3 sequence is 15 residues long. The CDR3 DNA reads as TGTGCCAGCAGTGACGGGAGATTGCTAGGAGACGAGCAGTACTTC. Translating it yields CASSDGRLLGDEQYF.